These 13 T cell receptor beta chains came from one sample sequenced in a study of metastatic and nonmetastatic thyroid tumors. TCRdb redid the clone calls on the PCR reads using MiXCR. This table has approximately 84,000 clones, approximately 15% appearing once. Each patient went into thyroid surgery without having received any treatment. Sequenced input: blood. All receptors come from a female donor with papillary thyroid cancer or a benign thyroid nodule (not recorded which). Some clones in this sample may be carry-over from other donors' samples.

In its sample, this clone was seen many times. J is TRBJ2-5 and V is TRBV6-2 or TRBV6-3, with 10 bases aligning to TRBD2. Trimming at V came to 5 bases and at J to 0 bases, leaving 6 bases not matched to a gene. Germline V gives CDR1 MNHEY, CDR2 SVGEGT. The CDR3 covers 16 residues. CDR3 nucleotide sequence: TGTGCCAGCAGTCCCGGGACTAGCGCGTACCAAGAGACCCAGTACTTC. Protein sequence: CASSPGTSAYQETQYF.

A word on this clone: Given a much more abundant clone one base away, this may be a read error. The chain has TRBV3-1 and TRBJ2-7; perhaps D is TRBD1 or TRBD2 (6 bases each). The length of the CDR3 is 15 residues. CDR1 is LGHDT and CDR2 is YNNKEL in the germline V gene (reference sequence). With 3 bases removed from V and 5 bases from J, the gap between germline ends came to 17 bases. CDR3 amino acids: CASSHQKGGRDEQYF. The CDR3 coding sequence is TGTGCCAGCAGCCACCAGAAGGGGGGCAGGGACGAGCAGTACTTC.

Turning to this clone: The conserved final phenylalanine or tryptophan is absent from the CDR3, which likely points to a read error. This rearrangement joins TRBV28 to TRBJ1-1, with 11 bases aligning to TRBD1. The CDR3 has 17 amino acids. V gave up 5 bases and J gave up 11 bases; unmatched junction bases: 19. From germline, CDR1 is MDHEN and CDR2 SYDVKM. The chain's CDR3 is CASSNNIFRDRGIMAFS. DNA for the CDR3: TGTGCCAGCAGTAACAACATCTTCCGGGACAGGGGGATCATGGCTTTCTCT.

As for this clone: Possible read error: a much larger clone is one base away. Within the sample, other DNA sequences also encode this same CDR3. The V gene is TRBV29-1, the J gene TRBJ2-2, with D maybe TRBD1 (6 bases). V gave up 7 bases and J gave up 8 bases, with 17 bases separating them. Germline V gene lookup returns CDR1 SQVTM and CDR2 ANQGSEA. The CDR3 is 13 residues long. The CDR3 sequence: CSALTGGTGELFF. For the CDR3, the DNA is TGCAGCGCCCTAACTGGGGGCACTGGGGAGCTGTTTTTT.

This clone was detected many times. The rearrangement links TRBV11-2 to TRBJ2-5; maybe TRBD2 (6 bases). Trimming stripped 4 bases from V and 5 bases from J, with 17 bases between. Germline-derived CDR1 and CDR2 are SGHAT and FQNNGV. The CDR3 covers 15 residues. The CDR3: CASSSTLAQWETQYF. The CDR3 nucleotides read TGTGCCAGCAGCTCTACACTAGCCCAATGGGAGACCCAGTACTTC.

Details on this clone: This may arise from a read error, as a much more abundant clone is one base away. This chain links TRBV3-1 with TRBJ1-1; no definite D call. In germline, CDR1 is LGHDT, CDR2 YNNKEL (reference sequence). Between the trimmed V and J ends, which lost 3 bases and 5 bases, there was a span of 19 bases. CDR3 length: 16 amino acids. This chain's CDR3 is CASSQGSLSSTTEAFF. The CDR3 DNA follows: TGTGCCAGCAGCCAGGGTTCGCTTTCTAGCACGACTGAAGCTTTCTTT.

This clone was recorded a few times. A much larger clonotype is one base distant, so this may be a read error. The J gene is TRBJ2-3, the V gene TRBV28, with D unclear. The CDR3 is 14 amino acids. V lost 4 bases and J 5 bases, leaving 13 bases between the germline ends. Germline CDR1 is MDHEN and CDR2 is SYDVKM. In DNA form, the CDR3 reads TGTGCCAGCAGTTCATTCGGGTGGGGAGATACGCAGTATTTT. It translates to CASSSFGWGDTQYF.

This clone was recorded at least ten times. Other nucleotide sequences in the sample specify the same CDR3. V is TRBV5-4 and J is TRBJ1-2, with D possibly being TRBD1 (6 bases). This CDR3 spans 15 amino acids. Germline assignment: CDR1 SGHNT and CDR2 YYREEE (reference sequence). The ends were cut back, 4 bases at V and 1 base at J, with 14 bases in the middle. The CDR3 protein is CASSTGQGGNYGYTF. CDR3 DNA sequence: TGTGCCAGCAGCACAGGACAAGGGGGTAACTATGGCTACACCTTC.

This clone was seen ten or more times. The genes are TRBV27 and TRBJ1-2; D may be TRBD1 (5 bases). Germline-derived CDR1 and CDR2 are MNHEY and SMNVEV (reference sequence). CDR3 length equals 14 residues. The ends were cut back, 3 bases at V and 0 bases at J, with 8 bases in the middle. Written as DNA, the CDR3 is TGTGCCAGCAGTTTTCGGGGCCCTAACTATGGCTACACCTTC. Translating it yields CASSFRGPNYGYTF.

This clone was detected many times. In nucleotides, the CDR3 is TGTGCCAGCAGTAAAACAGGTCGGGGAGAGACCCAGTACTTC. Translating gives CASSKTGRGETQYF. The chain employs TRBV27 and TRBJ2-5; perhaps D is TRBD1 or TRBD2 (5 bases each). Germline V gene sequence: CDR1 MNHEY, CDR2 SMNVEV (reference sequence). Trimming pared 5 bases from V and 4 bases from J, leaving 14 bases between. This CDR3 region has 14 residues.

This clone was detected ten times or more. The rearrangement links TRBV12-3 or TRBV12-4 to TRBJ1-1; D gene unclear. Trimming removed 5 bases at V and 1 base at J, with 17 bases between. The CDR3 length is 16 residues. The CDR3 DNA reads TGTGCCAGCAGTCCCGGCCTCGGACGGAAGAACACTGAAGCTTTCTTT. Amino acid sequence: CASSPGLGRKNTEAFF.

This clone was observed many times. This chain connects TRBV3-1 to TRBJ2-1; D is possibly TRBD1 (6 bases). Germline V CDR1 and CDR2: LGHDT, YNNKEL (reference sequence). Between the trimmed V and J ends, which lost 4 bases and 6 bases, there was a span of 10 bases. This CDR3 comprises 13 residues. The CDR3 protein is CASSPQGPNEQFF. CDR3 nucleotide sequence: TGTGCCAGCAGCCCCCAGGGGCCCAATGAGCAGTTCTTC.

This clone was recorded many times. The V call is TRBV20-1, the J call TRBJ1-2; a weak D match, TRBD1 (6 bases). The CDR3 covers 11 residues. The V and J ends lost 7 bases and 6 bases respectively, with 12 bases between them. Germline CDR1 and CDR2: DFQATT and SNEGSKA (reference sequence). The CDR3 reads CSGGARNGYTF. In DNA form, the CDR3 reads TGCAGTGGGGGGGCGCGGAATGGCTACACCTTC.